What follows are 23 T cell receptor beta chains derived from one specimen sequenced in a study of cytomegalovirus exposure and HLA in healthy donors. Assay used: immunoSEQ multiplex PCR; TCRdb lists only in-frame clones, some missing. The table includes about 130,000 clones, around 94% detected once. Sequences were obtained from PBMCs. The receptors derive from a woman between 18 and 29 years old in good health and CMV-seronegative.

The rearrangement uses TRBV27 and TRBJ1-4, with TRBD1 matching 7 bases. CDR1 MNHEY and CDR2 SMNVEV come from the germline V gene (reference sequence). V lost 4 bases, J lost 11 bases, and 13 bases stayed unmatched. CDR3 length: 15 residues. In DNA, the CDR3 is TGTGCCAGCAGTTCAGAACAGGGGCTAGAAGGTAAACTGTTTTTT. It is translated as CASSSEQGLEGKLFF.

J is TRBJ2-5 and V is TRBV5-1; maybe TRBD1 (6 bases). CDR1 SGHRS and CDR2 YFSETQ come from the germline V gene. V lost 3 bases, J lost 1 base, and 7 bases lay in between. CDR3 length: 13 amino acids. The CDR3 DNA sequence: TGCGCCAGCAGCTGGACAGCCCAAGAGACCCAGTACTTC. This sequence encodes CASSWTAQETQYF.

This chain uses TRBV9 with TRBJ1-2, with TRBD1 identical over 7 bases. The CDR3 length is 15 residues. Trimming cost V 4 bases and J 1 base; bases outside gene matches: 7. Germline lookup yields CDR1 SGDLS and CDR2 YYNGEE. For the CDR3, the DNA is TGTGCCAGCAGCTTGAGGGGGGACAGTAACTATGGCTACACCTTC. Its translation is CASSLRGDSNYGYTF.

J is TRBJ1-3 and V is TRBV5-1; weak D call: TRBD1 (5 bases). The CDR3 consists of 15 residues. V lost 0 bases and J lost 3, with 10 bases in between. Germline V gene sequence: CDR1 SGHRS, CDR2 YFSETQ. This CDR3 reads CASSLDGGDGNTIYF. Here the CDR3 DNA reads TGCGCCAGCAGCTTGGACGGGGGGGATGGAAACACCATATATTTT.

The rearrangement links TRBV6-5 to TRBJ2-3; TRBD1 matches at 7 bases. V shed 6 bases, J shed 3 bases, and the junction held 9 bases outside the gene matches. The CDR3 consists of 15 residues. CDR1 MNHEY and CDR2 SVGAGI come from the germline V gene. The CDR3 DNA sequence: TGTGCCAGCAGCAATTCAGGGGGAGTAACAGATACGCAGTATTTT. This encodes CASSNSGGVTDTQYF.

V usage is TRBV5-1 and J usage is TRBJ2-2; TRBD1 matches at 9 bases. CDR1 and CDR2 (germline): SGHRS, YFSETQ. The CDR3 contains 15 residues. V shed 4 bases and J 1 base; nucleotides not matched to a gene: 2. The chain's CDR3 is CASSPGQGNTGELFF. DNA of the CDR3: TGCGCCAGCAGCCCGGGACAGGGGAACACCGGGGAGCTGTTTTTT.

This clone has a single count. The chain links TRBV2 to TRBJ1-1, with D perhaps TRBD1 (5 bases). The CDR3 loop spans 16 amino acids. Germline V gene sequence: CDR1 SNHLY, CDR2 FYNNEI. V dropped 3 bases and J dropped 0 bases, with 14 bases sitting between them. This chain's CDR3 is CASSDSGLGLNTEAFF. In nucleotides, the CDR3 is TGTGCCAGCAGTGATTCAGGCCTGGGGCTGAACACTGAAGCTTTCTTT.

The chain links TRBV11-2 to TRBJ2-7, with D possibly TRBD2 on 6 matching bases. The V and J ends lost 0 bases and 3 bases respectively, with 12 bases between them. Germline V CDR1 and CDR2: SGHAT, FQNNGV. This CDR3 contains 15 residues. CDR3 loop: CASSLDRMGGYEQYF. DNA for the CDR3: TGTGCCAGCAGCTTAGATCGCATGGGGGGCTACGAGCAGTACTTC.

This clone was recorded once. V usage is TRBV30 and J usage is TRBJ2-3, with 10 bases lining up with TRBD2. CDR1 is GTSNPN, CDR2 SVGIG, per germline (reference sequence). CDR3 length: 16 amino acids. The J segment lost 2 bases and the V segment lost 2 bases, leaving 7 bases of the junction unmatched. The CDR3 loop reads CAWSPSSGRNTDTQYF. The DNA of the CDR3 is TGTGCCTGGAGTCCTTCTAGCGGGAGAAACACAGATACGCAGTATTTT.

The J gene is TRBJ2-1, the V gene TRBV11-2; 8 bases are shared with TRBD1. This CDR3 region has 18 residues. Germline V gives CDR1 SGHAT, CDR2 FQNNGV. With 0 bases clipped from V and 4 bases from J, the junction kept 11 bases outside the gene matches. This chain's CDR3 is CASSLDSSVGDRYNEQFF. CDR3 nucleotides: TGTGCCAGCAGCTTAGACTCGTCAGTTGGGGACAGGTACAATGAGCAGTTCTTC.

This chain connects TRBV6-5 to TRBJ2-7; 7 nucleotides match TRBD2. The CDR3 is 14 residues long. The J segment lost 5 bases and the V segment lost 6 bases, leaving 10 bases of the junction unmatched. Germline CDR1 is MNHEY and CDR2 is SVGAGI. The CDR3 loop is CASSLSGISDEQYF. The CDR3 DNA is TGTGCCAGCAGCCTAAGCGGGATATCAGACGAGCAGTACTTC.

This clone was counted a single time. The rearrangement joins TRBV5-1 to TRBJ2-3, with 7 bases identical to TRBD2. V trimming: 0 bases; J trimming: 5 bases; junction bases outside the gene matches: 6. Germline-derived CDR1 and CDR2 are SGHRS and YFSETQ. The CDR3 runs to 15 residues. The CDR3 DNA reads as TGCGCCAGCAGCTTGGATGGGGGGGGAATAGATACGCAGTATTTT. Its protein is CASSLDGGGIDTQYF.

J is TRBJ2-2 and V is TRBV9; possibly TRBD1 for D (5 bases). This CDR3 contains 16 residues. Germline CDR1 is SGDLS and CDR2 is YYNGEE. Trimming removed 0 bases from V and 2 bases from J, with 11 bases in between. DNA of the CDR3: TGTGCCAGCAGCGTAGAGTCCAGGGTTAACACCGGGGAGCTGTTTTTT. It specifies CASSVESRVNTGELFF.

The chain carries TRBV9 and TRBJ2-2, with TRBD2 as a possible D gene (5 bases). Germline V gives CDR1 SGDLS, CDR2 YYNGEE. Trimming took off 0 bases at V and 0 bases at J, with 12 bases between the two ends. The CDR3 length is 17 residues. The CDR3 loop reads CASSVARGTPNTGELFF. The CDR3 region has the DNA TGTGCCAGCAGCGTAGCTCGGGGAACCCCGAACACCGGGGAGCTGTTTTTT.

The V and J genes are TRBV30 and TRBJ2-1, with no clear D. The V gene's germline CDR1 is GTSNPN and CDR2 SVGIG (reference sequence). The V end was cut by 1 base, the J end by 0 bases, with 13 bases between. The CDR3 has 16 residues. Written as DNA, the CDR3 is TGTGCCTGGAGTGCCTTCGGGTCCCTCTCCTACAATGAGCAGTTCTTC. This translates into CAWSAFGSLSYNEQFF.

The J gene is TRBJ1-2, the V gene TRBV19; D remains unclear. The CDR3 is 13 amino acids. The V end lost 3 bases, the J end lost 8 bases, and 13 bases lay between the germline ends. Germline V CDR1 and CDR2: LNHDA, SQIVND (reference sequence). The CDR3 DNA is TGTGCCAGTAGTATCCGACCCGGGAAGGGCTACACCTTC. The encoded protein is CASSIRPGKGYTF.

The V call is TRBV6-5, the J call TRBJ1-2; maybe TRBD1 (5 bases). The CDR3 consists of 14 residues. Germline CDR1 MNHEY, CDR2 SVGAGI. V was trimmed by 6 bases and J by 4 bases, leaving 15 bases between them. The CDR3 nucleotides are TGTGCCAGCAGCCTTGGGGAGGGGAGCTATGGCTACACCTTC. As protein: CASSLGEGSYGYTF.

The chain combines TRBV27 with TRBJ2-1, with a weak D call TRBD2 (6 bases). The V gene lost 5 bases and the J gene lost 3 bases, with 20 bases spanning the gap. Germline-derived CDR1 and CDR2 are MNHEY and SMNVEV (reference sequence). The CDR3 sequence is 17 residues long. The DNA for the CDR3 is TGTGCCAGCAGTCCTCCACGACTAGTCGGGGACTACAATGAGCAGTTCTTC. Protein product: CASSPPRLVGDYNEQFF.

J is TRBJ2-5 and V is TRBV2; TRBD2 matches 12 bases. The CDR3 spans 15 residues. Germline assignment: CDR1 SNHLY and CDR2 FYNNEI. The V segment lost 7 bases and the J segment 0 bases; nucleotides outside the gene matches: 3. CDR3 protein: CASILAGGYQETQYF. CDR3 DNA sequence: TGTGCCAGCATACTAGCGGGGGGATACCAAGAGACCCAGTACTTC.

V is TRBV27 and J is TRBJ1-1; 12 bases are a match to TRBD1. Losses at the gene ends were 5 bases for V and 1 base for J; bases not matched to a gene: 2. Per the germline V gene, CDR1 is MNHEY and CDR2 is SMNVEV (reference sequence). This CDR3 is built from 15 residues. CDR3 sequence: CASSPGQGANTEAFF. The CDR3 DNA is TGTGCCAGCAGTCCGGGACAGGGGGCGAACACTGAAGCTTTCTTT.

V is TRBV6-5 and J is TRBJ1-6, with no clear D. CDR1 and CDR2 from the germline V gene are MNHEY and SVGAGI. Deletions cut 7 bases from V and 0 bases from J, with 7 bases between. The CDR3 spans 14 residues. CDR3 coding DNA: TGTGCCAGCACTACGGGCTCCTATAATTCACCCCTCCACTTT. This translates into CASTTGSYNSPLHF.

V and J are TRBV4-1 and TRBJ1-5; 10 bases are shared with TRBD1. Germline trimming cut 0 bases from V and 7 bases from J; bases unmatched to any gene: 3. The CDR3 has 15 amino acids. Germline V gene data show CDR1 as MGHRA and CDR2 as YSYEKL. Here the CDR3 DNA reads TGCGCCAGCAGCCAAGAGACAGGGGGCGAACAGCCCCAGCATTTT. Translation: CASSQETGGEQPQHF.

The chain uses TRBV4-2 and TRBJ2-1; D perhaps matches TRBD1 (7 bases). Looked up from germline, CDR1 is LGHNA and CDR2 is YNFKEQ. The CDR3 is made up of 14 amino acids. V was trimmed by 0 bases and J by 10 bases, leaving 13 bases between them. CDR3 coding DNA: TGTGCCAGCAGCCAAGAGAGCGCAGGGGGGGAGCAGTTCTTC. Residues: CASSQESAGGEQFF.